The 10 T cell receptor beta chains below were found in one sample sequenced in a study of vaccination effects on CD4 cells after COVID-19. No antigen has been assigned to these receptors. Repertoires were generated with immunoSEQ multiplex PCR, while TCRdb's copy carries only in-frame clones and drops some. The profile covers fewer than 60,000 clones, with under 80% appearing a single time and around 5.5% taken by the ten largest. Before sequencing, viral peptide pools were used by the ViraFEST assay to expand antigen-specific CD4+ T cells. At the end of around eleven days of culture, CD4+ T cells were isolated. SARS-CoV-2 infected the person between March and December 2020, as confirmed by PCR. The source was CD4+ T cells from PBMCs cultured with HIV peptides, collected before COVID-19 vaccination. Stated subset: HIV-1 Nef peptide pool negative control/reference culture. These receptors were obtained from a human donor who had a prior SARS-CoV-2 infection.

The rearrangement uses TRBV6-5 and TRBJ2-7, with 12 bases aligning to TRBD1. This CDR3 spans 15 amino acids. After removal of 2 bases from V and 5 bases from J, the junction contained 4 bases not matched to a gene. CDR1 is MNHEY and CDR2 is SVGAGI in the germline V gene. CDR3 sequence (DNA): TGTGCCAGCAGTTACGGGACAGGGGGCTTGAACGAGCAGTACTTC. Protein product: CASSYGTGGLNEQYF.

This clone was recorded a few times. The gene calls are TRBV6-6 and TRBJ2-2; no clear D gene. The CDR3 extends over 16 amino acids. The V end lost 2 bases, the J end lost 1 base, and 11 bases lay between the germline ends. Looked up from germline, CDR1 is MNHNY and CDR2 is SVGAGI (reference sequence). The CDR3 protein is CASSYVRVRNTGELFF. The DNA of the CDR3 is TGTGCCAGCAGTTACGTCCGAGTTCGGAACACCGGGGAGCTGTTTTTT.

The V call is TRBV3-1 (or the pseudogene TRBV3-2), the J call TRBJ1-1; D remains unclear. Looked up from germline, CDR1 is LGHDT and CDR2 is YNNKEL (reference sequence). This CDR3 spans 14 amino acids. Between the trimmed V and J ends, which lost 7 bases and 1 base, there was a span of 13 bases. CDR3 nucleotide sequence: TGTGCCAGCACCCTCTCGGGCAGGAACACTGAAGCTTTCTTT. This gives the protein CASTLSGRNTEAFF.

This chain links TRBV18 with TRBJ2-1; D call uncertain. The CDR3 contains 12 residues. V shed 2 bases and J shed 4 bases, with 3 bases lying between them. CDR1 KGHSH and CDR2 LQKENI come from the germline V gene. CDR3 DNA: TGTGCCAGCTCACCAGAATACAATGAGCAGTTCTTC. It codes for CASSPEYNEQFF.

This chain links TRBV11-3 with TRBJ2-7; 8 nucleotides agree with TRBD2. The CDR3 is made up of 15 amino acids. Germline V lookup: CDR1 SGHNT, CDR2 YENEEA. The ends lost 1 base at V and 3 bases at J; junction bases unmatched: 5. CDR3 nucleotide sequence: TGTGCCAGCAGCTTAGTAGCGGGACGGATCTACGAGCAGTACTTC. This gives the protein CASSLVAGRIYEQYF.

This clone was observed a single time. The CDR3 DNA follows: TGCGCCAGCAGCCAACATAACACTAGCAACTCCTACAATGAGCAGTTCTTC. It codes for CASSQHNTSNSYNEQFF. The V call is TRBV4-3, the J call TRBJ2-1; D is possibly TRBD2 (6 bases). Trimming removed 2 bases from V and 0 bases from J, with 14 bases in between. Germline lookup yields CDR1 LGHNA and CDR2 YSLEER. This CDR3 contains 17 residues.

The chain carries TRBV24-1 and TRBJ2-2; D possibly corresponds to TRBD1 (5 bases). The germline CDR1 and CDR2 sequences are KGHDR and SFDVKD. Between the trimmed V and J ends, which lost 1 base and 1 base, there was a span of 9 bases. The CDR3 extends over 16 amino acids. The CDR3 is CATSDLRRGNTGELFF. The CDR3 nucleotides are TGTGCCACCAGTGATTTAAGAAGGGGGAACACCGGGGAGCTGTTTTTT.

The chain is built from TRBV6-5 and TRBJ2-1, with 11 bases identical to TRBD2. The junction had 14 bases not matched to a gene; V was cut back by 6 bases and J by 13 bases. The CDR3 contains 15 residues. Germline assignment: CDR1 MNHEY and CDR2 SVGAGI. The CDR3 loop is CASSPPWASGGPQFF. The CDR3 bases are TGTGCCAGCAGCCCCCCTTGGGCTAGCGGGGGGCCACAGTTCTTC.

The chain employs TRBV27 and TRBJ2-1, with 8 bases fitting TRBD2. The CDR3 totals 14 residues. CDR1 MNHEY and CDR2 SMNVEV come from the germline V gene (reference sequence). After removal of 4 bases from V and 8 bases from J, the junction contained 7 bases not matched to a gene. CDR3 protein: CASSSPGLGDEQFF. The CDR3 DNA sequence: TGTGCCAGCAGTTCACCGGGACTAGGGGATGAGCAGTTCTTC.

The CDR3 DNA follows: TGTGCCAGTAGTGCTCCTACAGATACCTATGGCTACACCTTC. Translated, it gives CASSAPTDTYGYTF. The rearrangement links TRBV19 to TRBJ1-2, with D hard to call. The ends were cut back, 5 bases at V and 4 bases at J, with 14 bases in the middle. Germline V gene lookup returns CDR1 LNHDA and CDR2 SQIVND (reference sequence). The CDR3 sequence is 14 residues long.